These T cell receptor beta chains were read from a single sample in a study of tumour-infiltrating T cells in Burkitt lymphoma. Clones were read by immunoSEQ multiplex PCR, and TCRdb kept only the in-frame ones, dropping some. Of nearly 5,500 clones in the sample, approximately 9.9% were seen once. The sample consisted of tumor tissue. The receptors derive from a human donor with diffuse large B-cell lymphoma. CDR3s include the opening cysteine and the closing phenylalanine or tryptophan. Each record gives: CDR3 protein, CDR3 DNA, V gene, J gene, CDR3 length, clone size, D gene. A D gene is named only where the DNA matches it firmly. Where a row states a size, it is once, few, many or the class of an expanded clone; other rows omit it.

CDR3: CASRGFAGALGTQYF; DNA: TGTGCCAGCAGGGGGTTCGCGGGGGCCTTGGGGACCCAGTACTTC; V: TRBV6-6; J: TRBJ2-5; length: 15; size: NA; D: NA
CDR3: CASSERGEIYGYTF; DNA: TGCGCCAGCAGTGAGAGGGGGGAGATCTATGGCTACACCTTC; V: TRBV10-2; J: TRBJ1-2; length: 14; size: NA; D: NA
CDR3: CASNSPGAGRDTEAFF; DNA: TGTGCCAGCAACTCTCCGGGGGCAGGGAGGGACACTGAAGCTTTCTTT; V: TRBV4-2; J: TRBJ1-1; length: 16; size: few; D: NA
CDR3: CASSEPGGPVLGLAIKPQHF; DNA: TGTGCCAGCAGTGAACCGGGGGGCCCAGTGCTCGGTTTAGCAATTAAGCCCCAGCATTTT; V: TRBV2; J: TRBJ1-5; length: 20; size: NA; D: NA
CDR3: CASSFTEMNTEAFF; DNA: TGTGCCAGCAGCTTCACAGAAATGAACACTGAAGCTTTCTTT; V: TRBV7-8; J: TRBJ1-1; length: 14; size: few; D: NA
CDR3: CASVGMGQPSAETQYF; DNA: TGTGCCAGCGTCGGTATGGGACAGCCCAGCGCGGAGACCCAGTACTTC; V: TRBV7-9; J: TRBJ2-5; length: 16; size: NA; D: TRBD1
CDR3: CASSLDRGYSPLHF; DNA: TGTGCCAGCAGCCTGGACAGGGGATATTCACCCCTCCACTTT; V: TRBV6-6; J: TRBJ1-6; length: 14; size: NA; D: TRBD1
CDR3: CASSYTGGASSGNTIYF; DNA: TGTGCCAGCAGCTACACAGGGGGCGCGAGCTCTGGAAACACCATATATTTT; V: TRBV9; J: TRBJ1-3; length: 17; size: few; D: TRBD1
CDR3: CASTSATHSGKQYF; DNA: TGTGCCAGCACCTCAGCCACTCACTCGGGCAAGCAGTACTTC; V: TRBV2; J: TRBJ2-7; length: 14; size: few; D: NA
CDR3: CASRPTGPSSPLHF; DNA: TGCGCCAGCAGGCCAACAGGGCCGAGTTCACCCCTCCACTTT; V: TRBV5-1; J: TRBJ1-6; length: 14; size: few; D: NA
CDR3: CASSQEIQGYSYGYTF; DNA: TGCGCCAGCAGCCAAGAAATACAGGGCTATTCCTATGGCTACACCTTC; V: TRBV4-3; J: TRBJ1-2; length: 16; size: few; D: NA
CDR3: CASSLTSGGPHEQYF; DNA: TGTGCCAGTAGTCTCACTAGCGGGGGGCCCCACGAGCAGTACTTC; V: TRBV19; J: TRBJ2-7; length: 15; size: few; D: TRBD2
CDR3: CASSQDQGLGAFF; DNA: TGTGCCAGCAGCCAAGATCAAGGACTCGGGGCTTTCTTT; V: TRBV4-2; J: TRBJ1-1; length: 13; size: few; D: NA
CDR3: CASSLGLGVGEKLFF; DNA: TGTGCCAGCAGCCTGGGCCTAGGGGTGGGTGAAAAACTGTTTTTT; V: TRBV14; J: TRBJ1-4; length: 15; size: few; D: NA
CDR3: CASSYSKVWNYGYTF; DNA: TGTGCCAGCAGTTACTCTAAGGTGTGGAACTATGGCTACACCTTC; V: TRBV6-5; J: TRBJ1-2; length: 15; size: NA; D: NA
CDR3: CASSENLGYNEQFF; DNA: TGCGCCAGCAGTGAAAATTTGGGATACAATGAGCAGTTCTTC; V: TRBV10-1; J: TRBJ2-1; length: 14; size: NA; D: NA
CDR3: CASSQIRGIGANVLTF; DNA: TGCGCCAGCAGCCAAATAAGGGGAATCGGAGCCAACGTCCTGACTTTC; V: TRBV4-3; J: TRBJ2-6; length: 16; size: few; D: NA
CDR3: CATRQGDQPQHF; DNA: TGTGCCACGAGACAGGGGGATCAGCCCCAGCATTTT; V: TRBV10-3; J: TRBJ1-5; length: 12; size: NA; D: TRBD1
CDR3: CASSQDLVWSPEETQYF; DNA: TGTGCCAGCAGCCAAGACCTTGTTTGGAGCCCCGAAGAGACCCAGTACTTC; V: TRBV14; J: TRBJ2-5; length: 17; size: NA; D: NA
CDR3: CASRGTGGETQYF; DNA: TGTGCCAGCAGGGGTACAGGGGGAGAGACCCAGTACTTC; V: TRBV11-2; J: TRBJ2-5; length: 13; size: NA; D: TRBD1
CDR3: CSVDVGNTIYF; DNA: TGCAGCGTTGACGTTGGAAACACCATATATTTT; V: TRBV29-1; J: TRBJ1-3; length: 11; size: NA; D: NA
CDR3: CASSQDWNSNQPQHF; DNA: TGTGCCAGCAGCCAAGATTGGAATAGCAATCAGCCCCAGCATTTT; V: TRBV4-2; J: TRBJ1-5; length: 15; size: few; D: NA
CDR3: CASILGWTPRGSYNSPLHF; DNA: TGTGCCAGCATCTTAGGGTGGACACCCCGGGGCTCCTATAATTCACCCCTCCACTTT; V: TRBV9; J: TRBJ1-6; length: 19; size: NA; D: NA
CDR3: CASHRSAGANVLTF; DNA: TGTGCCAGCCACAGGTCAGCTGGGGCCAACGTCCTGACTTTC; V: TRBV7-9; J: TRBJ2-6; length: 14; size: NA; D: NA
CDR3: CASSLQAGNEQFF; DNA: TGCGCCAGCAGCTTACAAGCGGGCAATGAGCAGTTCTTC; V: TRBV5-1; J: TRBJ2-1; length: 13; size: NA; D: NA
CDR3: CASRIRPQSGELFF; DNA: TGTGCCAGCAGAATACGGCCCCAGTCCGGGGAGCTGTTTTTT; V: TRBV28; J: TRBJ2-2; length: 14; size: few; D: NA
CDR3: CASSRTGAGNTIYF; DNA: TGTGCCAGCAGCCGAACAGGGGCTGGAAACACCATATATTTT; V: TRBV5-4; J: TRBJ1-3; length: 14; size: few; D: TRBD1
CDR3: CASSTTGEAFF; DNA: TGTGCCAGTAGTACCACAGGTGAAGCTTTCTTT; V: TRBV19; J: TRBJ1-1; length: 11; size: few; D: NA
CDR3: CASSPRGGETQYF; DNA: TGTGCCAGCAGTCCCAGGGGGGGAGAGACCCAGTACTTC; V: TRBV7-2; J: TRBJ2-5; length: 13; size: few; D: NA
CDR3: CASSIDPRRDGYTF; DNA: TGTGCCAGTAGTATCGACCCGCGGCGGGATGGCTACACCTTC; V: TRBV19; J: TRBJ1-2; length: 14; size: NA; D: NA
CDR3: CASKPTGTYEQYF; DNA: TGTGCCAGCAAACCGACAGGGACCTACGAGCAGTACTTC; V: TRBV27; J: TRBJ2-7; length: 13; size: few; D: TRBD1
CDR3: CASSPGQTNTEAFF; DNA: TGTGCCAGCAGCCCAGGACAGACGAACACTGAAGCTTTCTTT; V: TRBV9; J: TRBJ1-1; length: 14; size: few; D: NA
CDR3: CASSERTGHYGYTF; DNA: TGTGCCAGCAGTGAAAGGACAGGGCACTATGGCTACACCTTC; V: TRBV6-1; J: TRBJ1-2; length: 14; size: few; D: TRBD1
CDR3: CASNQRTSGSYEQYF; DNA: TGCGCCAGCAACCAAAGGACTAGCGGGTCCTACGAGCAGTACTTC; V: TRBV4-1; J: TRBJ2-7; length: 15; size: NA; D: TRBD2
CDR3: CATREDRVGDEQFF; DNA: TGTGCCACCAGAGAGGACCGGGTAGGGGATGAGCAGTTCTTC; V: TRBV15; J: TRBJ2-1; length: 14; size: few; D: NA
CDR3: CAWSLQESEAFF; DNA: TGTGCCTGGAGCCTACAGGAGTCTGAAGCTTTCTTT; V: TRBV30; J: TRBJ1-1; length: 12; size: few; D: NA
CDR3: CASSLSALGETYGYTF; DNA: TGTGCCAGCAGCTTGTCCGCATTAGGCGAAACCTATGGCTACACCTTC; V: TRBV7-9; J: TRBJ1-2; length: 16; size: NA; D: NA
CDR3: CASRTALQPQHF; DNA: TGTGCCAGCAGGACGGCACTTCAGCCCCAGCATTTT; V: TRBV28; J: TRBJ1-5; length: 12; size: few; D: NA
CDR3: CASSTRTGGRLRTQYF; DNA: TGTGCCAGCAGTACCCGGACAGGGGGAAGGTTAAGAACCCAGTACTTC; V: TRBV25-1; J: TRBJ2-5; length: 16; size: few; D: TRBD1
CDR3: CASRDVQGLGAEAFF; DNA: TGTGCCAGCAGAGATGTACAGGGGTTAGGCGCTGAAGCTTTCTTT; V: TRBV6-5; J: TRBJ1-1; length: 15; size: few; D: TRBD1
CDR3: CASSLGQGFGYTF; DNA: TGTGCCAGCAGCCTAGGACAGGGGTTTGGCTACACCTTC; V: TRBV6-5; J: TRBJ1-2; length: 13; size: NA; D: TRBD1
CDR3: CASSYEAGVQETQYF; DNA: TGTGCCAGCAGTTACGAAGCGGGGGTCCAAGAGACCCAGTACTTC; V: TRBV6-5; J: TRBJ2-5; length: 15; size: few; D: TRBD2
CDR3: CASSYGEDTEAFF; DNA: TGTGCCAGCAGTTACGGCGAGGACACTGAAGCTTTCTTT; V: TRBV6-5; J: TRBJ1-1; length: 13; size: NA; D: NA
CDR3: CSVEGPEGRQFF; DNA: TGCAGCGTTGAAGGCCCAGAGGGTCGGCAGTTCTTC; V: TRBV29-1; J: TRBJ2-1; length: 12; size: few; D: NA
CDR3: CASSFPRGELFF; DNA: TGTGCCAGCAGCTTTCCGCGGGGGGAGCTGTTTTTT; V: TRBV5-6; J: TRBJ2-2; length: 12; size: NA; D: NA
CDR3: CASSRDRESNQPQHF; DNA: TGCGCCAGCAGCCGGGACAGGGAATCAAATCAGCCCCAGCATTTT; V: TRBV4-1; J: TRBJ1-5; length: 15; size: NA; D: TRBD1
CDR3: CASSQGPWALEEQYF; DNA: TGCGCCAGCAGCCAAGGACCCTGGGCCCTCGAAGAGCAGTACTTC; V: TRBV4-1; J: TRBJ2-7; length: 15; size: NA; D: NA
CDR3: CSVGMGGNEQYF; DNA: TGCAGCGTCGGGATGGGGGGGAACGAGCAGTACTTC; V: TRBV29-1; J: TRBJ2-7; length: 12; size: few; D: TRBD2